Listed here are 32 T cell receptor beta chains from one sample, sequenced in a study of regulatory T cells in long-lasting Graves disease. As for time point: newly diagnosed GD, antithyroid drugs for less than 3 months. RNA from PBMCs was the source of the TCR library. Both iRepertoire HTBI primers and Arm-PCR of CDR3 regions were used to build the TCR beta libraries. TCRdb called the multiplex PCR reads again in MiXCR, with one record for every CDR3 protein. The sample holds 250,000 to 300,000 distinct CDR3 sequences, 15% to 20% seen once. This same sample was also part of a study on T cells in Graves' hyperthyroidism and ophthalmopathy.

Here the sequenced sample was peripheral blood mononuclear cells (PBMCs), taken at new diagnosis, from a patient treated with antithyroid drugs. The receptors stem from a woman in her twenties or thirties with Graves disease.

This clonotype appeared many times. The chain joins TRBV7-6 to TRBJ2-3; 10 bases map to TRBD1. Trimming took 3 bases from V and 6 from J; bases not matched to a gene: 3. The CDR3 is 14 residues long. The germline CDR1 and CDR2 sequences are SGHVS and FNYEAQ. CDR3 sequence (DNA): TGTGCCAGCAGCTTCGGGACAGGGGATGATACGCAGTATTTT. Amino acids: CASSFGTGDDTQYF.

The V call is TRBV20-1, the J call TRBJ1-2; D gene uncertain. Trimming took off 5 bases at V and 4 bases at J, with 20 bases between the two ends. Germline loops: CDR1 DFQATT, CDR2 SNEGSKA (reference sequence). The CDR3 loop spans 15 amino acids. As DNA, the CDR3 is TGCAGTGCTCCTGGGCCTTTGCGGTCGGGCTATGGCTACACCTTC. Translation: CSAPGPLRSGYGYTF.

The sample holds many counts of this clonotype. The chain uses TRBV7-9 and TRBJ2-7; D ambiguous. The germline gives CDR1 SEHNR, CDR2 FQNEAQ (reference sequence). The CDR3 sequence is 13 residues long. V lost 3 bases and J lost 3, with 9 bases in between. The CDR3 here is CASSFGPYYEQYF. In DNA form, the CDR3 reads TGTGCCAGCAGCTTCGGGCCTTACTACGAGCAGTACTTC.

Many counts were recorded for this clonotype. The chain joins TRBV2 to TRBJ1-2, with 9 bases fitting TRBD1. CDR1 is SNHLY and CDR2 is FYNNEI in the germline V gene. The CDR3 sequence is 14 residues long. The J segment lost 7 bases and the V segment lost 5 bases, leaving 8 bases of the junction unmatched. CDR3 amino acids: CASSQKDRGPGYTF. The CDR3, as DNA: TGTGCCAGCAGTCAAAAGGACAGGGGACCTGGCTACACCTTC.

This clonotype has a count of ten or more. This chain joins TRBV6-4 and TRBJ1-5, with D possibly matching TRBD1 (6 bases). CDR3 length: 13 residues. The germline V and J ends were trimmed by 5 bases and 3 bases, with 8 bases remaining between them. CDR1 is MRHNA, CDR2 SNTAGT, per germline. The CDR3 loop reads CASSRTVNQPQHF. The CDR3 DNA follows: TGTGCCAGCAGTCGGACAGTCAATCAGCCCCAGCATTTT.

This clonotype was observed many times. V and J are TRBV9 and TRBJ1-4; TRBD1 agrees at 10 bases. In germline, CDR1 is SGDLS, CDR2 YYNGEE. V shed 3 bases, J shed 3 bases, and the junction held 8 bases outside the gene matches. The CDR3 contains 17 residues. The DNA for the CDR3 is TGTGCCAGCAGCGAGTGGGACAGGGGTGTCTCTAATGAAAAACTGTTTTTT. Translating gives CASSEWDRGVSNEKLFF.

This clonotype was picked up many times. This chain links TRBV5-4 with TRBJ2-5; 9 bases are a match to TRBD2. The CDR3 extends over 14 amino acids. CDR1 and CDR2 (germline): SGHNT, YYREEE (reference sequence). After removal of 1 base from V and 5 bases from J, the junction contained 3 bases not matched to a gene. DNA for the CDR3: TGTGCCAGCAGCTTGAGGACTAGCGCCGAGACCCAGTACTTC. Translating gives CASSLRTSAETQYF.

The CDR3 reads CASSQEGTPSLNEQFF. The DNA of the CDR3 is TGCGCCAGCAGCCAAGAAGGAACTCCCTCCCTCAATGAGCAGTTCTTC. The chain couples TRBV4-1 to TRBJ2-1; D is unresolved. V was shortened by 0 bases and J by 6 bases, with 15 bases between the two germline ends. Germline V gene data show CDR1 as MGHRA and CDR2 as YSYEKL. CDR3 size: 16 residues.

This clonotype occurred many times. V gene TRBV5-5 combines with J gene TRBJ1-1; D is uncertain. CDR3 length equals 13 residues. Germline loops: CDR1 SGHKS, CDR2 YYEKEE (reference sequence). Trimming stripped 2 bases from V and 6 bases from J, with 11 bases between. CDR3 sequence reads: CASSFRVDPEAFF. The CDR3 nucleotides read TGTGCCAGCAGCTTCCGGGTAGACCCTGAAGCTTTCTTT.

This clonotype was detected only a few times. This rearrangement joins TRBV6-2 or TRBV6-3 to TRBJ1-2; D remains unclear. This CDR3 region has 14 residues. The germline CDR1 and CDR2 sequences are MNHEY and SVGEGT. Trimming took off 5 bases at V and 4 bases at J, with 14 bases between the two ends. The CDR3 reads CASSTGTVPYGYTF. CDR3 coding DNA: TGTGCCAGCAGTACCGGCACTGTTCCCTATGGCTACACCTTC.

This clonotype was detected only a few times. Since a much larger clone is just one base distant, this may be a read error. The rearrangement links TRBV11-2 to TRBJ1-6; D call uncertain. Per germline, CDR1 SGHAT and CDR2 FQNNGV. Trimming took 5 bases from V and 7 from J, leaving 12 bases between them. The CDR3 totals 14 residues. Here the CDR3 DNA reads TGTGCCAGCAGCGAGTGGGGAGAGAATTCACCCCTCCACTTT. Its translation: CASSEWGENSPLHF. Complete variable domain (other parts from reference TRBV11-2 and TRBJ1-6): EAGVAQSPRYKIIEKRQSVAFWCNPISGHATLYWYQQILGQGPKLLIQFQNNGVVDDSQLPKDRFSAERLKGVDSTLKIQPAKLEDSAVYLCASSEWGENSPLHFGNGTRLTVT.

A few counts support this clonotype. This rearrangement joins TRBV5-5 to TRBJ1-4; no clear D. Trimming cost V 2 bases and J 8 bases, with 10 bases left between them. CDR3 length: 13 amino acids. In germline, CDR1 is SGHKS, CDR2 YYEKEE (reference sequence). The CDR3 coding sequence is TGTGCCAGCAGCTTCGGTGGGGAAGAAAAACTGTTTTTT. Its protein product is CASSFGGEEKLFF.

The table lists this clonotype with many counts. This sequence joins TRBV6-9 and TRBJ2-7, with D possibly matching TRBD1 (5 bases). V gave up 2 bases and J gave up 6 bases, with 11 bases separating them. The CDR3 contains 13 residues. Germline CDR1 reads MNHGY; CDR2 reads SVAAGI. The CDR3 loop is CASSYPTETEQYF. The CDR3 DNA follows: TGTGCCAGCAGTTATCCGACAGAAACCGAGCAGTACTTC.

This clonotype occurred many times. The V and J genes are TRBV20-1 and TRBJ1-2; 10 bases are a match to TRBD1. Per germline, CDR1 DFQATT and CDR2 SNEGSKA (reference sequence). There are 14 residues in the CDR3. The V segment lost 6 bases and the J segment 3 bases; nucleotides outside the gene matches: 7. In DNA, the CDR3 is TGCAGTGCCGTTACCGGGACAGGGGACTATGGCTACACCTTC. Its translation is CSAVTGTGDYGYTF.

This clonotype was seen repeatedly, ten times or more. V usage is TRBV5-1 and J usage is TRBJ2-1; D unclear. Germline V lookup: CDR1 SGHRS, CDR2 YFSETQ. CDR3 size: 13 residues. Between the trimmed V and J ends, which lost 4 bases and 10 bases, there was a span of 15 bases. This chain's CDR3 is CASSTIQQGEQFF. In DNA, the CDR3 is TGCGCCAGCAGCACGATCCAACAAGGGGAGCAGTTCTTC. The full variable domain, in which reference TRBV5-1 and TRBJ2-1 provide the parts outside the CDR3, is KAGVTQTPRYLIKTRGQQVTLSCSPISGHRSVSWYQQTPGQGLQFLFEYFSETQRNKGNFPGRFSGRQFSNSRSEMNVSTLELGDSALYLCASSTIQQGEQFFGPGTRLTVL.

This clonotype came up many times. V and J are TRBV11-2 and TRBJ1-6, with D perhaps matching TRBD1 (5 bases). This CDR3 is 15 amino acids long. Trimming removed 1 base at V and 3 bases at J, with 7 bases between. The germline V gene has CDR1 SGHAT and CDR2 FQNNGV. The CDR3 loop is CASSLVGGYNSPLHF. CDR3 bases: TGTGCCAGCAGCTTAGTGGGGGGCTATAATTCACCCCTCCACTTT.

This clonotype was counted ten times or more. The chain employs TRBV7-9 and TRBJ2-7; D gene uncertain. V lost 1 base to trimming and J lost 3 bases, with 13 bases between them. Germline CDR1 SEHNR, CDR2 FQNEAQ (reference sequence). This CDR3 contains 15 residues. The DNA of the CDR3 is TGTGCCAGCAGCTTAGACACGCCTCGGCTCTACGAGCAGTACTTC. As protein: CASSLDTPRLYEQYF.

In this sample, this clonotype turned up many times. The chain employs TRBV20-1 and TRBJ2-3; TRBD2 matches 11 bases. The CDR3 covers 14 residues. V trimming: 7 bases; J trimming: 4 bases; junction bases outside the gene matches: 7. Germline V gene lookup returns CDR1 DFQATT and CDR2 SNEGSKA (reference sequence). CDR3 sequence: CSGGLAGGSDTQYF. CDR3 bases: TGCAGTGGGGGCCTAGCGGGGGGTTCAGATACGCAGTATTTT.

The chain joins TRBV28 to TRBJ2-5, with 12 positions matching TRBD2. CDR1 and CDR2 from the germline V gene are MDHEN and SYDVKM. V trimming: 5 bases; J trimming: 3 bases; junction bases outside the gene matches: 7. CDR3 length equals 16 residues. Here the CDR3 reads CASSPPRLAGEETQYF. Here the CDR3 DNA reads TGTGCCAGCAGTCCCCCCAGACTAGCGGGGGAAGAGACCCAGTACTTC. Filled out from reference TRBV28 and TRBJ2-5, the complete variable domain reads DVKVTQSSRYLVKRTGEKVFLECVQDMDHENMFWYRQDPGLGLRLIYFSYDVKMKEKGDIPEGYSVSREKKERFSLILESASTNQTSMYLCASSPPRLAGEETQYFGPGTRLLVL.

The chain joins TRBV6-2 or TRBV6-3 to TRBJ2-5; D gene unclear. V dropped 5 bases and J dropped 4 bases, with 11 bases sitting between them. Looked up from germline, CDR1 is MNHEY and CDR2 is SVGEGT. The CDR3 spans 13 residues. The CDR3 bases are TGTGCCAGCAGTCTCATGGTTCGAGAGACCCAGTACTTC. Protein product: CASSLMVRETQYF.

The chain recombines TRBV6-1 with TRBJ1-3; the match to TRBD1 covers 7 bases. This CDR3 has 15 residues. V lost 5 bases and J lost 2; bases outside the gene matches: 6. Germline V gene sequence: CDR1 MNHNS, CDR2 SASEGT. The CDR3 spells CASSPLTGTGNTIYF. For the CDR3, the DNA is TGTGCCAGCAGTCCGTTGACAGGGACTGGAAACACCATATATTTT.

Turning to this clonotype: A read error may explain this, as a much larger clone is one base away. The gene calls are TRBV7-8 and TRBJ2-7; D tentatively reads TRBD1 or TRBD2 (6 bases each). Germline V gene data show CDR1 as SGHVS and CDR2 as FQNEAQ. V lost 5 bases and J lost 0, with 14 bases in between. CDR3 size: 15 residues. The CDR3 DNA sequence: TGTGCCAGCAGCCAAGGAGGGGGAGGCTCCTACGAGCAGTACTTC. Translating gives CASSQGGGGSYEQYF.

This clonotype was detected ten times or more. The V call is TRBV6-5, the J call TRBJ1-2; 9 bases match TRBD1. The CDR3 is made up of 16 amino acids. Germline V gives CDR1 MNHEY, CDR2 SVGAGI. The V and J ends lost 0 bases and 8 bases, in that order; junction bases with no gene match: 10. The CDR3 loop is CASSYSPGQGLRGYTF. Here the CDR3 DNA reads TGTGCCAGCAGTTACTCACCGGGACAGGGACTCCGGGGCTACACCTTC.

This clonotype was picked up many times. The V gene is TRBV6-4, the J gene TRBJ2-1; 9 positions agree with TRBD1. The CDR3 covers 15 residues. J gave up 4 bases and V 6 bases, and 7 bases lay outside the gene matches. Germline V gene lookup returns CDR1 MRHNA and CDR2 SNTAGT. CDR3 DNA sequence: TGTGCCAGCAGCTTGACAGGGGGGGAGTACAATGAGCAGTTCTTC. This sequence encodes CASSLTGGEYNEQFF.

In regard to this clonotype: An end of the junction differs from the germline gene, which may be a read error. The chain is built from TRBV3-1 and TRBJ2-5; tentatively, D is TRBD1 or TRBD2 (5 bases each). The CDR3 loop spans 18 amino acids. Germline V gene data show CDR1 as LGHDT and CDR2 as YNNKEL (reference sequence). This CDR3 is CASSREIRIIGDQETQYF. The CDR3 DNA is TGCGCCAGCAGCCGGGAAATTCGAATCATAGGGGACCAAGAGACCCAGTACTTC.

Concerning this clonotype: A read error is likely here: a far larger clone is one base away. The chain employs TRBV7-3 and TRBJ2-7; a weak D match, TRBD2 (6 bases). V was pared by 2 bases and J by 2 bases, with 16 bases between. This CDR3 spans 16 amino acids. Germline V lookup: CDR1 SGHTA, CDR2 FQGTGA. CDR3 sequence (DNA): TGTGCCAGCAGCTTAGGGCCCCGGGACTCGCCCTACGAGCAGTACTTC. Residues: CASSLGPRDSPYEQYF.

This clonotype was seen at least ten times. This chain joins TRBV12-5 and TRBJ2-7; no definite D call. This CDR3 is 13 amino acids long. V was trimmed by 6 bases and J by 2 bases, leaving 11 bases between them. Germline CDR1 LGHNT, CDR2 FRNRAP. CDR3 residues: CASGYGRAYEQYF. In nucleotides, the CDR3 is TGTGCTAGTGGGTACGGACGGGCCTACGAGCAGTACTTC.

This clonotype was found many times. The chain combines TRBV2 with TRBJ2-7; unclear D gene. From germline, CDR1 is SNHLY and CDR2 FYNNEI. The CDR3 has 12 amino acids. The V end was cut by 6 bases, the J end by 5 bases, with 11 bases between. CDR3: CASRGSIHEQYF. The CDR3 coding sequence is TGTGCCAGCAGAGGCAGCATCCACGAGCAGTACTTC.

This clonotype appeared many times. The rearrangement links TRBV3-1 to TRBJ1-1; D is unclear. Germline CDR1 is LGHDT and CDR2 is YNNKEL (reference sequence). This CDR3 spans 15 amino acids. Trimming cost V 0 bases and J 5 bases, with 13 bases left between them. The CDR3 spells CASSQESLGKTEAFF. The CDR3 bases are TGTGCCAGCAGCCAAGAGTCCCTAGGGAAGACTGAAGCTTTCTTT.

This clonotype was observed many times. This chain joins TRBV29-1 and TRBJ2-3; 12 positions match TRBD2. From germline, CDR1 is SQVTM and CDR2 ANQGSEA. J lost 1 base, V lost 5 bases, and 4 bases had no gene match. CDR3 size: 15 residues. CDR3 in amino acids: CSVRRTSGGTDTQYF. The CDR3 region has the DNA TGCAGCGTTCGTAGGACTAGCGGGGGCACAGATACGCAGTATTTT.

This clonotype was recorded at least ten times. The gene calls are TRBV6-1 and TRBJ1-1, with a tentative D call TRBD1 (5 bases). There are 15 residues in the CDR3. V lost 7 bases to trimming and J lost 4 bases, with 19 bases between them. Germline loops: CDR1 MNHNS, CDR2 SASEGT. For the CDR3, the DNA is TGTGCCAGCACCTTAGCGCGCGGGGGGGGCACTGAAGCTTTCTTT. It yields the protein CASTLARGGGTEAFF.

There are many counts of this clonotype. The gene calls are TRBV7-3 and TRBJ2-2; 9 nucleotides line up with TRBD2. V lost 5 bases and J lost 4; bases outside the gene matches: 5. Per the germline V gene, CDR1 is SGHTA and CDR2 is FQGTGA. The CDR3 loop spans 15 amino acids. The CDR3 protein is CASSPAGGTTGELFF. The CDR3 nucleotides read TGTGCCAGCAGCCCCGCGGGGGGGACCACCGGGGAGCTGTTTTTT.